The rows below give T cell receptor beta chains drawn from one sample of a study of beta chain features in type 1 diabetes. Sequenced by immunoSEQ multiplex PCR; TCRdb stores in-frame clones only, minus some. The table shows 150,000 to 200,000 clones, with about 8.1% occurring only once. The sample comprised central memory CD4+ T cells from blood. The source is a young woman with type 1 diabetes. The CDR3 runs from the conserved cysteine through the conserved F or W. Fields, in order: clone size, J gene, V gene, D gene, CDR3 protein, CDR3 DNA. D genes are given only for firm matches. A row's size may be missing; if present it is once, few, many or a size class.

>few|TRBJ1-1|TRBV10-3|TRBD1
CAISPPGQDEAFF
TGTGCCATCAGTCCGCCGGGACAGGATGAAGCTTTCTTT
>.|TRBJ2-2|TRBV4-2|.
CASSQETRGTGELFF
TGTGCCAGCAGCCAAGAGACTAGGGGCACCGGGGAGCTGTTTTTT
>.|TRBJ2-4|TRBV4-3|TRBD1
CASSQDRQGGSIQYF
TGCGCCAGCAGCCAAGATCGACAGGGGGGAAGCATTCAGTACTTC
>few|TRBJ2-1|TRBV4-3|.
CASSQDGGPYNEQFF
TGCGCCAGCAGCCAAGACGGCGGGCCCTACAATGAGCAGTTCTTC
>few|TRBJ2-7|TRBV6-6|.
CASSLQGYEQYF
TGTGCCAGCAGCCTACAGGGCTACGAGCAGTACTTC
>few|TRBJ2-5|TRBV12-5|.
CASGLDERGTQYF
TGTGCTAGTGGTTTAGATGAAAGGGGGACCCAGTACTTC
>few|TRBJ1-2|TRBV29-1|.
CSVESGRYGYTF
TGCAGCGTTGAATCCGGGAGGTATGGCTACACCTTC
>.|TRBJ2-1|TRBV29-1|TRBD2
CSDNRAGGQYNEQFF
TGCAGCGACAACCGAGCGGGAGGCCAATACAATGAGCAGTTCTTC
>few|TRBJ1-1|TRBV29-1|TRBD1
CSVGDRGETEAFF
TGCAGCGTTGGGGACAGGGGTGAGACTGAAGCTTTCTTT
>.|TRBJ2-5|TRBV18|.
CASSPRTREETQYF
TGTGCCAGCTCACCCCGAACGAGGGAAGAGACCCAGTACTTC
>.|TRBJ2-1|TRBV9|.
CASSVWNEGEQFF
TGTGCCAGCAGCGTATGGAACGAGGGTGAGCAGTTCTTC
>few|TRBJ2-7|TRBV18|.
CASSPARGSYEQYF
TGTGCCAGCTCACCAGCCAGGGGAAGCTACGAGCAGTACTTC
>.|TRBJ2-1|TRBV6-4|.
CASSEAGGAYNEQFF
TGTGCCAGCAGTGAGGCTGGAGGGGCCTACAATGAGCAGTTCTTC
>few|TRBJ2-5|TRBV7-6|TRBD2
CASSASGSLQETQYF
TGTGCCAGCAGCGCTAGCGGGAGCCTACAAGAGACCCAGTACTTC
>.|TRBJ1-5|TRBV7-9|.
CASSLGSGHSNQPQHF
TGTGCCAGCAGCTTAGGGTCAGGCCATAGCAATCAGCCCCAGCATTTT
>few|TRBJ2-1|TRBV13|.
CASSSPGRPFF
TGTGCCAGCAGCTCCCCAGGGAGGCCGTTCTTC
>.|TRBJ2-5|TRBV5-1|.
CASSLGGGYQETQYF
TGCGCCAGCAGCTTGGGGGGCGGATACCAAGAGACCCAGTACTTC
>few|TRBJ2-5|TRBV7-2|TRBD2
CAGTPGGGETQYF
TGTGCCGGCACGCCGGGAGGAGGGGAGACCCAGTACTTC
>.|TRBJ2-2|TRBV10-3|TRBD2
CAISGRAGANTGELFF
TGTGCCATCAGTGGGAGAGCGGGGGCGAACACCGGGGAGCTGTTTTTT
>few|TRBJ2-3|TRBV6-9|.
CAEPRARGTDTQYF
TGTGCCGAACCCCGGGCCAGGGGCACAGATACGCAGTATTTT
>.|TRBJ2-7|TRBV6-6|.
CATGPGSTYEQYF
TGTGCCACCGGACCGGGATCCACCTACGAGCAGTACTTC
>many|TRBJ2-1|TRBV10-3|TRBD1
CAIRGTDYNEQFF
TGTGCCATCAGGGGGACAGACTACAATGAGCAGTTCTTC
>few|TRBJ2-2|TRBV7-3|.
CASRSGLAGELFF
TGTGCCAGCAGGTCAGGGTTAGCCGGGGAGCTGTTTTTT
>few|TRBJ1-1|TRBV19|.
CASSLPEGTEAFF
TGTGCCAGTAGTCTCCCGGAGGGGACTGAAGCTTTCTTT
>few|TRBJ2-1|TRBV5-1|TRBD2
CASSSGTSGGPSSYNEQFF
TGCGCCAGCAGCTCGGGGACTAGCGGGGGGCCGAGCTCCTACAATGAGCAGTTCTTC
>few|TRBJ1-1|TRBV28|TRBD1
CASGIPWTGPVKSETEAFF
TGTGCCAGCGGGATTCCATGGACAGGGCCGGTTAAGTCGGAGACTGAAGCTTTCTTT
>.|TRBJ2-7|TRBV4-1|.
CASSQQQGPYEQYF
TGCGCCAGCAGCCAACAACAGGGCCCATACGAGCAGTACTTC
>few|TRBJ1-1|TRBV7-9|TRBD1
CASSLWTGGMNTEAFF
TGTGCCAGCAGCCTTTGGACAGGGGGCATGAACACTGAAGCTTTCTTT
>.|TRBJ2-2|TRBV6-5|.
CASQGRGELFF
TGTGCCAGCCAGGGGAGAGGGGAGCTGTTTTTT
>few|TRBJ2-1|TRBV5-1|TRBD1
CASSLGDRYNEQFF
TGCGCCAGCAGCTTGGGGGACAGGTACAATGAGCAGTTCTTC
>.|TRBJ1-4|TRBV5-4|.
CASSQDTLAVEKLFF
TGCGCCAGCAGCCAAGATACCTTGGCGGTCGAAAAACTGTTTTTT
>few|TRBJ2-7|TRBV29-1|TRBD1
CSVSRDRDNEQYF
TGCAGCGTCAGCCGGGACAGGGATAACGAGCAGTACTTC
>few|TRBJ1-2|TRBV9|TRBD1
CASTYGTAVWGYTF
TGTGCCAGCACGTACGGGACAGCCGTTTGGGGCTACACCTTC
>few|TRBJ2-7|TRBV30|.
CACYIGQSYEQYF
TGTGCCTGTTATATCGGACAGTCCTACGAGCAGTACTTC
>.|TRBJ1-2|TRBV2|TRBD1
CASYFPGTGLGYTF
TGTGCCAGCTATTTCCCCGGGACAGGGTTAGGCTACACCTTC
>.|TRBJ1-5|TRBV2|.
CASVGDNQPQHF
TGTGCCAGCGTTGGAGATAATCAGCCCCAGCATTTT
>.|TRBJ2-1|TRBV5-4|TRBD2
CASRSSGSSYNEQFF
TGTGCCAGCAGGTCTAGCGGGAGCTCCTACAATGAGCAGTTCTTC
>.|TRBJ2-1|TRBV9|TRBD2
CASSPGTSGASYNEQFF
TGTGCCAGCAGCCCGGGGACTAGCGGGGCCTCCTACAATGAGCAGTTCTTC
>.|TRBJ1-2|TRBV2|.
CASRRRTGIGYTF
TGTGCCAGCCGGCGTCGGACGGGAATTGGCTACACCTTC